This T cell receptor (beta chain) was documented in a study of regulatory T cells in long-lasting Graves disease. Study-level points and caveats: Among the persistent patients, roughly 2,500 public clonotypes were shared, more than the approximately 1,000 shared among new patients. Persistent cases of Graves' showed reduced TCR diversity relative to newly diagnosed patients.

The CDR3 extends over 12 amino acids. Germline CDR1 is DFQATT and CDR2 is SNEGSKA (reference sequence). With 6 bases clipped from V and 5 bases from J, the junction kept 1 base outside the gene matches. Time point of the sample: newly diagnosed GD, antithyroid drugs for less than 3 months. PBMCs provided the RNA from which the TCR library was made. American Thyroid Association guidelines served as the basis for diagnosing Graves' disease. TCR beta libraries were built with iRepertoire HTBI primers and Arm-PCR of CDR3 regions. MiXCR, run by TCRdb on the multiplex PCR reads, gives a single entry per CDR3 protein. Of fewer than 450,000 distinct CDR3 sequences listed, 15% are singletons. This clonotype has a handful of counts. Its antigen is unidentified. This sample was shared with a second study, whose subject was T cells in Graves' hyperthyroidism and ophthalmopathy. As reported in that work: The primer set for the first-round RT-PCR of the TCR CDR3 was HTBI.

The starting material was peripheral blood mononuclear cells (PBMCs), obtained at new diagnosis, from a patient treated with antithyroid drugs. This receptor was identified in a woman between 35 and 50 years old with Graves disease. The chain is built from TRBV20-1 and TRBJ2-3; 11 bases are shared with TRBD2. The CDR3 sequence is CSAGLAGDTQYF. The CDR3 coding sequence is TGCAGTGCCGGACTAGCGGGAGATACGCAGTATTTT.